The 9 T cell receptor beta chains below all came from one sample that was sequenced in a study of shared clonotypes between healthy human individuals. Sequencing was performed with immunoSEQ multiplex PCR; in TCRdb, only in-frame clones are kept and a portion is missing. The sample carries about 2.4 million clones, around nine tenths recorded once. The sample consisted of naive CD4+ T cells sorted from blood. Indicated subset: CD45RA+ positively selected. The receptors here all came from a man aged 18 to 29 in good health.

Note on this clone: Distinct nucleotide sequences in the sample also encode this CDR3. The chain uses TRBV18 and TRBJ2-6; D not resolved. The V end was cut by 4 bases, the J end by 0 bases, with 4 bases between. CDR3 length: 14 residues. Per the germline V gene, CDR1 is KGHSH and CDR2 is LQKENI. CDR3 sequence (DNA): TGTGCCAGCTCACTGAGCTCTGGGGCCAACGTCCTGACTTTC. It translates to CASSLSSGANVLTF.

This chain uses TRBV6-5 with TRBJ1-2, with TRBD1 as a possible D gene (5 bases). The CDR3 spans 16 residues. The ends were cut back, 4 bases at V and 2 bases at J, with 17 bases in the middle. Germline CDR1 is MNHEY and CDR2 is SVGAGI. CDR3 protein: CASSLGTAGGNYGYTF. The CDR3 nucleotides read TGTGCCAGCAGTTTAGGGACCGCGGGGGGAAACTATGGCTACACCTTC.

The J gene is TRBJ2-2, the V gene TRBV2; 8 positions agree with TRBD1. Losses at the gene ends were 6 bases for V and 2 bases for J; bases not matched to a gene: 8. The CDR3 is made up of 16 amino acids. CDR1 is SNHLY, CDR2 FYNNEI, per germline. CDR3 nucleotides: TGTGCCAGCAGCTACAGACAGGGGCGAAACACCGGGGAGCTGTTTTTT. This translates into CASSYRQGRNTGELFF.

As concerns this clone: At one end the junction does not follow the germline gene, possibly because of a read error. The CDR3 reads CASSSPFGGTGDF. CDR3 DNA: TGTGCCAGCAGTTCGCCGTTCGGGGGGACAGGGGACTTC. The rearrangement uses TRBV27 and TRBJ2-7; 10 nucleotides line up with TRBD1. The CDR3 is made up of 13 amino acids. CDR1 MNHEY and CDR2 SMNVEV come from the germline V gene (reference sequence).

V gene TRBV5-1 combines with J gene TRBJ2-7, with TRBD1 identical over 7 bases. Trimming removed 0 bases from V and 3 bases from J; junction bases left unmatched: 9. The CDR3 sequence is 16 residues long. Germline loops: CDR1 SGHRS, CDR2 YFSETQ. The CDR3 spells CASSLAEQGRYYEQYF. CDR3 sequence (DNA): TGCGCCAGCAGCTTGGCTGAACAGGGGCGCTACTACGAGCAGTACTTC.

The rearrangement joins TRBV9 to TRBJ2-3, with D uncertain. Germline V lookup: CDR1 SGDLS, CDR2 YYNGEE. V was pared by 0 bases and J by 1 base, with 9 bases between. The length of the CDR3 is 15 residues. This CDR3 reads CASSVEVGGTDTQYF. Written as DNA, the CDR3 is TGTGCCAGCAGCGTAGAGGTCGGCGGCACAGATACGCAGTATTTT.

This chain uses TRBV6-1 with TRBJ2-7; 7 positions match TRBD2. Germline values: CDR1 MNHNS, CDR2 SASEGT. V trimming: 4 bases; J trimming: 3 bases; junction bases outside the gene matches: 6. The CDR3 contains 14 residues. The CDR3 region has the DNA TGTGCCAGCAGTGGGGCGGGAGTAATCTACGAGCAGTACTTC. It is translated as CASSGAGVIYEQYF.

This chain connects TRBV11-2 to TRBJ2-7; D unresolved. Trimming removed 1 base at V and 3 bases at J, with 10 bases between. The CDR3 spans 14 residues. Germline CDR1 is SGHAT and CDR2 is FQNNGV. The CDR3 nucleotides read TGTGCCAGCAGCTTAGGTATAAAAGACTACGAGCAGTACTTC. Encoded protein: CASSLGIKDYEQYF.

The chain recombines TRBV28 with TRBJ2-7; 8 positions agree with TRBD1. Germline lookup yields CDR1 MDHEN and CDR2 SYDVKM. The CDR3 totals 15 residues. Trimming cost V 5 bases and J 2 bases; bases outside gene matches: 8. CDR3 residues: CASSSASGQAYEQYF. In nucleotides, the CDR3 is TGTGCCAGCAGTAGCGCATCGGGACAGGCCTACGAGCAGTACTTC.